The 6 T cell receptor beta chains presented below share a single source sample, sequenced in a study of regulatory T cells in long-lasting Graves disease (dated by TCRdb to the early 2020s). In light of the paper, this sample's time point label describes: persistent/refractory GD, antithyroid drugs over 5 years with positive TRAb. For both TCR sequencing and RNA sequencing, RNA was extracted from PBMCs using TRIzol. The library was built by means of multiplex PCR. The sequencer listed for this sample is Illumina HiSeq 4000. CDR3 regions were amplified by Arm-PCR with iRepertoire HTBI primers to construct TCR beta libraries. TCRdb reran the public reads through fastp at Q25 and MiXCR, keeping productive beta chains. Rows are combined by CDR3 protein, so each entry shows the most common genes and DNA. The sample table shows roughly 500,000 distinct CDR3 sequences, and less than 25% are seen once. Jointly, the top ten make up 7% to 10% of the sample.

The sample was peripheral blood mononuclear cells (PBMCs), taken when the disease was refractory, from a patient treated with antithyroid drugs. The receptors stem from a female donor with Graves disease.

Comments on this clonotype: It may be a read error: a sequence one base away is much more abundant. The chain joins TRBV10-3 to TRBJ1-2, with no clear D. Germline V CDR1 and CDR2: ENHRY, SYGVKD. V lost 4 bases, J lost 8 bases, and 14 bases lay in between. CDR3 length: 13 residues. The CDR3 is CAISGTTSEGYTF. CDR3 nucleotide sequence: TGTGCCATCAGTGGGACGACCTCGGAGGGCTACACCTTC.

This clonotype occurred many times. The chain couples TRBV7-3 to TRBJ2-2; D ambiguous. This CDR3 is 15 amino acids long. Germline loops: CDR1 SGHTA, CDR2 FQGTGA. V was trimmed by 0 bases and J by 0 bases, leaving 5 bases between them. CDR3 region: CASSLTATNTGELFF. In nucleotides, the CDR3 is TGTGCCAGCAGCTTAACAGCTACGAACACCGGGGAGCTGTTTTTT.

This sequence joins TRBV7-9 and TRBJ2-1; 9 nucleotides align to TRBD2. The CDR3 contains 14 residues. The germline V gene has CDR1 SEHNR and CDR2 FQNEAQ (reference sequence). The junction had 11 bases not matched to a gene; V was cut back by 8 bases and J by 9 bases. CDR3 coding DNA: TGTGCCAGCGGATTGGCTAGCGGGAAGCGTGAGCAGTTCTTC. Protein product: CASGLASGKREQFF. The variable domain in full, with the rest retrieved from reference TRBV7-9 and TRBJ2-1, is DTGVSQNPRHKITKRGQNVTFRCDPISEHNRLYWYRQTLGQGPEFLTYFQNEAQLEKSRLLSDRFSAERPKGSFSTLEIQRTEQGDSAMYLCASGLASGKREQFFGPGTRLTVL.

The rearrangement links TRBV5-1 to TRBJ2-7, with 9 nucleotides matching TRBD2. The J segment lost 6 bases and the V segment lost 0 bases, leaving 4 bases of the junction unmatched. This CDR3 comprises 14 residues. Germline assignment: CDR1 SGHRS and CDR2 YFSETQ. DNA for the CDR3: TGCGCCAGCAGCTTGGGGGGTAGCGGGAGCGAGCAGTACTTC. Protein: CASSLGGSGSEQYF.

The table lists this clonotype with many counts. In DNA, the CDR3 is TGTGCCAGCAGTGGGACTAGCGGGATCGACGAGCAGTACTTC. This encodes CASSGTSGIDEQYF. The chain uses TRBV6-1 and TRBJ2-7, with TRBD2 matching 12 bases. The CDR3 has 14 amino acids. V was clipped by 4 bases and J by 5 bases; unmatched bases: 3. Germline values: CDR1 MNHNS, CDR2 SASEGT.

The table lists this clonotype with a few counts. The chain employs TRBV13 and TRBJ1-1; TRBD1 matches 10 bases. Germline CDR1 PRHDT, CDR2 FYEKMQ (reference sequence). V was clipped by 5 bases and J by 5 bases; unmatched bases: 8. This CDR3 has 15 residues. The CDR3 here is CASSADRGQQTEAFF. The CDR3, as DNA: TGTGCCAGCAGCGCCGACAGGGGGCAACAGACTGAAGCTTTCTTT.